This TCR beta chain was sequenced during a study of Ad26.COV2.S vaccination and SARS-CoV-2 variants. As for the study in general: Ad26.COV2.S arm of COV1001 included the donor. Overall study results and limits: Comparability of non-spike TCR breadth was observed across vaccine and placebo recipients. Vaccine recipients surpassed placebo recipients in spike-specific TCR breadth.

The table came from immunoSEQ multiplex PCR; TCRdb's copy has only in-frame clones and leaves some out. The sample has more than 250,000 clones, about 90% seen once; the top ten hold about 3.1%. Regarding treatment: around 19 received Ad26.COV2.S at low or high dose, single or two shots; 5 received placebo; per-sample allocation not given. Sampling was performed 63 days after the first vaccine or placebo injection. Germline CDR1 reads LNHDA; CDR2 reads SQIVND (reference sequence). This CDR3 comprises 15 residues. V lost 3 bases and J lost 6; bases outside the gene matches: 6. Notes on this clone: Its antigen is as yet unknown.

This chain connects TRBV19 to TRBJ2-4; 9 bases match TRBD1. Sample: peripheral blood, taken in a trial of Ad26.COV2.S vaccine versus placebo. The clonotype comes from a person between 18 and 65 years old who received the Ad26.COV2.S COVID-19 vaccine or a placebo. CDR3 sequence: CASSMGVTGGNIQYF. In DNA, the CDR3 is TGTGCCAGTAGTATGGGAGTGACAGGGGGAAACATTCAGTACTTC.